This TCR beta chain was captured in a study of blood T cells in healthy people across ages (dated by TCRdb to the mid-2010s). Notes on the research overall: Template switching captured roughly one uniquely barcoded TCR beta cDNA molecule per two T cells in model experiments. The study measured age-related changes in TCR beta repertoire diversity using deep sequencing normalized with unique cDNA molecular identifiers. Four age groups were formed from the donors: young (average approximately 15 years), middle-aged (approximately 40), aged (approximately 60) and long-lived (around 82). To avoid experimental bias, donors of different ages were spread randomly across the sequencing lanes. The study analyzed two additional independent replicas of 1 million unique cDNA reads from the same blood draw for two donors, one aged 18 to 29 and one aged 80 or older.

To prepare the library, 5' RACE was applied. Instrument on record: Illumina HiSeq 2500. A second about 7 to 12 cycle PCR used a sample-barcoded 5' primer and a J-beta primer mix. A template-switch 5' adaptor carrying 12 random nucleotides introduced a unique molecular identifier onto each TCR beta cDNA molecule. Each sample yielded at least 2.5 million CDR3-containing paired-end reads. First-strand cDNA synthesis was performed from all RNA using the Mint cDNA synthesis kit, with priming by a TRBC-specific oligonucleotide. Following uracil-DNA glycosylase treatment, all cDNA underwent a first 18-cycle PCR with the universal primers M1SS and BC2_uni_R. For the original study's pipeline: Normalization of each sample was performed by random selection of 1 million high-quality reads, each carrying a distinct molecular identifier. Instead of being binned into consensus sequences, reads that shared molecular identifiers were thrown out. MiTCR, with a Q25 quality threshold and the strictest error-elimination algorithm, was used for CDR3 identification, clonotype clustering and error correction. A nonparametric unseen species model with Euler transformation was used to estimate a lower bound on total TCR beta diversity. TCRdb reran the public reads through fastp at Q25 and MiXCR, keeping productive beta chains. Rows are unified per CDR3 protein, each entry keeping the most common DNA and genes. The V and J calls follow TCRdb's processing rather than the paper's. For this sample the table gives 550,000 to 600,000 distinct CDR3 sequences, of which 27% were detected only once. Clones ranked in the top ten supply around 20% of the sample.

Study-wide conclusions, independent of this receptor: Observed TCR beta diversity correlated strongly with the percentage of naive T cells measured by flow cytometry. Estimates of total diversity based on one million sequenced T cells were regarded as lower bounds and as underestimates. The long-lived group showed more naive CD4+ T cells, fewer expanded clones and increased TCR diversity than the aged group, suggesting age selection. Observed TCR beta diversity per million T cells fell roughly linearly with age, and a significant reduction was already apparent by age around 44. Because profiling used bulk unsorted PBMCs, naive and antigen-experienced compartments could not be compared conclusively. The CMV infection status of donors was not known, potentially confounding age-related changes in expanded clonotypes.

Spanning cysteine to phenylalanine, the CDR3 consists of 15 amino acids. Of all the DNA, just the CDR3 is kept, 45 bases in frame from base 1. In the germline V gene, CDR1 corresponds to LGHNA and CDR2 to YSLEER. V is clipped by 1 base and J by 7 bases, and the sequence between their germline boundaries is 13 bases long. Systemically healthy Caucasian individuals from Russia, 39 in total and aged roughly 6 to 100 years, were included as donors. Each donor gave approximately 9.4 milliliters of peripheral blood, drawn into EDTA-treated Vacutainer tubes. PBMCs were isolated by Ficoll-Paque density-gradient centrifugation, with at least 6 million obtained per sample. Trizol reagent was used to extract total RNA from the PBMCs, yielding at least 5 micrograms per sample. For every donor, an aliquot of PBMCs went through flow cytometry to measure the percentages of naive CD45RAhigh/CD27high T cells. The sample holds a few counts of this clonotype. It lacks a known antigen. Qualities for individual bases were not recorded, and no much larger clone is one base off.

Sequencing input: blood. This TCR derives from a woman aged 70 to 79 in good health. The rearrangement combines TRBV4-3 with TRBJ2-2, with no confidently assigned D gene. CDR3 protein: CASSQVDRAHGELFF. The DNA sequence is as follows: TGCGCCAGCAGCCAAGTAGATAGGGCCCACGGGGAGCTGTTTTTT.